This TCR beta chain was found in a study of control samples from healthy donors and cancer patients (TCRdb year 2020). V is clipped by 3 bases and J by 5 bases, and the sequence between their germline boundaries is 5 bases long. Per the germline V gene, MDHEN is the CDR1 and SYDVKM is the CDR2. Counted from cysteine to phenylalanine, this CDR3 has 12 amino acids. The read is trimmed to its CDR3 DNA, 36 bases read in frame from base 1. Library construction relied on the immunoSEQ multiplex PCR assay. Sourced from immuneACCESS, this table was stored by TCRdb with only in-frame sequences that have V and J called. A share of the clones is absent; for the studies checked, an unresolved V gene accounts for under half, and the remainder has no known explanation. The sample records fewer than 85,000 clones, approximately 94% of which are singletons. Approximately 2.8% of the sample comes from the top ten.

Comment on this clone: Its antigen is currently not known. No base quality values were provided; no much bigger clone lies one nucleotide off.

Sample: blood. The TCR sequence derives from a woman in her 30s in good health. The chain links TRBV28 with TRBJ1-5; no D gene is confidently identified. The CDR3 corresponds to CASSFPDQPQHF. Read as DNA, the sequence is TGTGCCAGCAGTTTTCCCGATCAGCCCCAGCATTTT.